The present entry profiles one T cell receptor (beta chain) with its context. Its antigen is not known. This specimen comes from a study of blood T cells in healthy people across ages. Points from the study as a whole: Both naive CD4+ cell counts and diversity were greater in long-lived donors than in aged donors.

Next came a second PCR, run for about 7 to 12 cycles, which used a sample-barcoded 5' primer along with a J-beta primer mix. One entry per CDR3 protein, called by TCRdb with MiXCR from the 5' RACE reads. The table has approximately 360,000 distinct CDR3 sequences, more than 45% seen once. V was shortened by 9 bases and J by 3 bases, with 14 bases between the two germline ends. This CDR3 has 14 amino acids. Germline CDR1 and CDR2: KGHDR and SFDVKD. The clonotype originates from a man aged 55-75 years in good health. Input material: blood. The chain combines TRBV24-1 with TRBJ2-1; tentatively, D is TRBD2 (6 bases). The CDR3 bases are TGTGCCACCTCTTCGACTAGTGTCTACAATGAGCAGTTCTTC. It specifies CATSSTSVYNEQFF.